The entry that follows covers one T cell receptor (beta chain) sequence. This sample was included in a study of blood T cell repertoires in COVID-19. Study summary: Material from acute and convalescent COVID-19 was sourced from the United States, Italy and Spain. Sources were T cells, B-cell-depleted T cells, or PBMCs; the material itself was cDNA or gDNA.

The V end lost 0 bases, the J end lost 4 bases, and 10 bases lay between the germline ends. The CDR3 sequence is 14 residues long. In germline, CDR1 is SGHRS, CDR2 YFSETQ. How the authors handled the data: Estimation of nucleated cell counts was performed using reference gene primer amplification. Sequencing was performed with immunoSEQ multiplex PCR; in TCRdb, only in-frame clones are kept and a portion is missing. V and J calls and clone size are as listed in that table; D and trimming were resolved from the DNA. The sample has 46,000 or so clones, less than 85% seen once. The sequence was collected from a human donor in a cohort sampled during active COVID-19. Source material: peripheral blood. The chain combines TRBV5-1 with TRBJ1-1; no firm D call. The CDR3 here is CASSLAGRATEAFF. CDR3 nucleotide sequence: TGCGCCAGCAGCTTGGCCGGGAGGGCCACTGAAGCTTTCTTT.